This TCR beta chain was sequenced in a study of blood T cell repertoires in COVID-19. Overall study: COVID-19 samples collected from the United States, Italy and Spain covered acute and convalescent phases. Nucleic acid was either cDNA or gDNA, and it came from T cells, B-cell-depleted T cells, or PBMCs.

As processed by the authors: Estimates of nucleated cell counts were drawn from the amplification of reference gene primers. TCRdb's table, derived via immunoSEQ multiplex PCR, lists solely in-frame clones and lacks some. V and J calls and clone size are those listed in that table; D and trimming were worked out from the DNA. The sample carries about 210,000 clones, about 91% recorded once. V gave up 5 bases and J gave up 2 bases; unmatched junction bases: 5. CDR1 is SGHAT and CDR2 is FQNNGV in the germline V gene. The CDR3 extends over 15 amino acids. V and J are TRBV11-2 and TRBJ2-2; TRBD1 matches 7 bases. This receptor was obtained from a woman aged 40 to 49 with acute or convalescent COVID-19. The sequencing input was peripheral blood. The CDR3 coding sequence is TGTGCCAGCAGCCCCCGACAGGGCAACACCGGGGAGCTGTTTTTT. It translates to CASSPRQGNTGELFF.